The 11 T cell receptor beta chains below were found in one sample sequenced in a study of blood T cell repertoires in COVID-19. Generated by immunoSEQ multiplex PCR, the TCRdb table keeps only in-frame clones and is missing some. The sample contains some 170,000 clones, 81% of which appear only once. The sequenced sample was peripheral blood. Source of these receptors: a man in his 60s with active or convalescent COVID-19.

The J gene is TRBJ1-1, the V gene TRBV5-5; TRBD1 is a possible D gene (5 bases). Germline values: CDR1 SGHKS, CDR2 YYEKEE (reference sequence). With 3 bases removed from V and 5 bases from J, the gap between germline ends came to 11 bases. The CDR3 contains 13 residues. CDR3 sequence (DNA): TGTGCCAGCAGCTCCGCTGGGGGGACTGAAGCTTTCTTT. This codes for CASSSAGGTEAFF.

In DNA, the CDR3 is TGTGCCATCAGTGAGGAGACAGGGCGTAGGGAGCTGTTTTTT. It encodes CAISEETGRRELFF. This chain joins TRBV10-3 and TRBJ2-2, with 7 bases lining up with TRBD1. V gave up 2 bases and J gave up 9 bases; unmatched junction bases: 6. This CDR3 has 14 residues. CDR1 is ENHRY and CDR2 is SYGVKD in the germline V gene.

This sequence joins TRBV7-2 and TRBJ1-4; D unclear. The CDR3 has 14 residues. Trimming cost V 5 bases and J 8 bases, with 15 bases left between them. Germline lookup yields CDR1 SGHTA and CDR2 FQGNSA. CDR3 nucleotides: TGTGCCAGCAGCCTTGGGCGGGCGGGGGAAAAACTGTTTTTT. Translated, it gives CASSLGRAGEKLFF.

The rearrangement uses TRBV28 and TRBJ1-5; 9 bases agree with TRBD1. V was clipped by 5 bases and J by 3 bases; unmatched bases: 14. This CDR3 has 18 residues. Germline CDR1 is MDHEN and CDR2 is SYDVKM. CDR3 region: CASSPPHGTGFNNQPQHF. The CDR3 nucleotides read TGTGCCAGCAGTCCGCCCCACGGGACAGGGTTTAACAATCAGCCCCAGCATTTT. The full variable domain, its missing parts supplied by reference TRBV28 and TRBJ1-5, is DVKVTQSSRYLVKRTGEKVFLECVQDMDHENMFWYRQDPGLGLRLIYFSYDVKMKEKGDIPEGYSVSREKKERFSLILESASTNQTSMYLCASSPPHGTGFNNQPQHFGDGTRLSIL.

The rearrangement links TRBV2 to TRBJ2-5; 10 bases map to TRBD2. This CDR3 comprises 15 residues. Losses at the gene ends were 6 bases for V and 6 bases for J; bases not matched to a gene: 10. Germline CDR1 SNHLY, CDR2 FYNNEI. In DNA form, the CDR3 reads TGTGCCAGCAGCCGGGCTAGCGGGGGTACGAAGACCCAGTACTTC. Encoded protein: CASSRASGGTKTQYF. Full variable domain (outside the CDR3, taken from reference TRBV2 and TRBJ2-5): EPEVTQTPSHQVTQMGQEVILRCVPISNHLYFYWYRQILGQKVEFLVSFYNNEISEKSEIFDDQFSVERPDGSNFTLKIRSTKLEDSAMYFCASSRASGGTKTQYFGPGTRLLVL.

V usage is TRBV27 and J usage is TRBJ2-7, with a weak D call TRBD1 (5 bases). The germline V gene has CDR1 MNHEY and CDR2 SMNVEV (reference sequence). The germline V and J ends were trimmed by 5 bases and 4 bases, with 21 bases remaining between them. This CDR3 contains 16 residues. Here the CDR3 DNA reads TGTGCCAGCAGTCCACTCTTTCTAGGGGCTTCTTACGAGCAGTACTTC. Protein sequence: CASSPLFLGASYEQYF.

The chain carries TRBV5-4 and TRBJ2-1; 10 bases match TRBD1. This CDR3 is built from 15 residues. Germline CDR1 and CDR2: SGHNT and YYREEE (reference sequence). The junction had 2 bases not matched to a gene; V was cut back by 1 base and J by 4 bases. CDR3 DNA: TGTGCCAGCAGCTTGAGGGGACAGGGGTACAATGAGCAGTTCTTC. It specifies CASSLRGQGYNEQFF.

The chain has TRBV5-1 and TRBJ2-2, with 11 bases identical to TRBD1. The CDR3 is 17 amino acids. CDR1 is SGHRS, CDR2 YFSETQ, per germline. The ends lost 0 bases at V and 7 bases at J; junction bases unmatched: 8. CDR3 nucleotides: TGCGCCAGCAGCTTGGCCCCCGGGACAGGGGGTATCGGGGAGCTGTTTTTT. Translated: CASSLAPGTGGIGELFF.

A few counts support this clone. The chain recombines TRBV7-3 with TRBJ2-2, with 7 bases that match TRBD1. CDR3 length: 15 amino acids. V trimming: 7 bases; J trimming: 6 bases; junction bases outside the gene matches: 11. Germline V CDR1 and CDR2: SGHTA, FQGTGA. CDR3 coding DNA: TGTGCCAGCAACCCCGGGAAGGGGGCACCCGGGGAGCTGTTTTTT. This sequence encodes CASNPGKGAPGELFF.

This clone was detected ten times or more. The chain has TRBV19 and TRBJ2-7; 9 nucleotides line up with TRBD2. The CDR3 is 15 residues long. CDR1 LNHDA and CDR2 SQIVND come from the germline V gene (reference sequence). V dropped 3 bases and J dropped 1; count of bases not matched to a gene: 4. The CDR3 sequence: CASSMALAGSYEQYF. The CDR3, as DNA: TGTGCCAGTAGTATGGCGCTAGCGGGGTCCTACGAGCAGTACTTC.

The rearrangement uses TRBV5-4 and TRBJ2-7; TRBD1 aligns across 7 bases. Germline CDR1 and CDR2: SGHNT and YYREEE (reference sequence). The CDR3 extends over 14 amino acids. V gave up 4 bases and J gave up 2 bases; unmatched junction bases: 6. The CDR3 loop reads CASSQRTGTYEQYF. CDR3 nucleotide sequence: TGTGCCAGCAGCCAGAGGACAGGTACCTACGAGCAGTACTTC. Complete variable domain (other parts from reference TRBV5-4 and TRBJ2-7): ETGVTQSPTHLIKTRGQQVTLRCSSQSGHNTVSWYQQALGQGPQFIFQYYREEENGRGNFPPRFSGLQFPNYSSELNVNALELDDSALYLCASSQRTGTYEQYFGPGTRLTVT.